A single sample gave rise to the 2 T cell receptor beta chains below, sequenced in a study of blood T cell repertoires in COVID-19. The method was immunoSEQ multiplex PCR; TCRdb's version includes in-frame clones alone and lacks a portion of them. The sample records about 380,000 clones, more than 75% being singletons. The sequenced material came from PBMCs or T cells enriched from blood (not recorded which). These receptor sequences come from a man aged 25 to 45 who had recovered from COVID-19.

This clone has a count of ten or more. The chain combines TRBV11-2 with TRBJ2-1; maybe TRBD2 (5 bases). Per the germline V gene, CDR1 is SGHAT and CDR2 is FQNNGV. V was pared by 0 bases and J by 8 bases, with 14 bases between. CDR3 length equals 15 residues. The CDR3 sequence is CASSLDWFSRDEQFF. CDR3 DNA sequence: TGTGCCAGCAGCTTAGATTGGTTTTCGAGGGATGAGCAGTTCTTC. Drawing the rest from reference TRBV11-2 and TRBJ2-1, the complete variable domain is EAGVAQSPRYKIIEKRQSVAFWCNPISGHATLYWYQQILGQGPKLLIQFQNNGVVDDSQLPKDRFSAERLKGVDSTLKIQPAKLEDSAVYLCASSLDWFSRDEQFFGPGTRLTVL.

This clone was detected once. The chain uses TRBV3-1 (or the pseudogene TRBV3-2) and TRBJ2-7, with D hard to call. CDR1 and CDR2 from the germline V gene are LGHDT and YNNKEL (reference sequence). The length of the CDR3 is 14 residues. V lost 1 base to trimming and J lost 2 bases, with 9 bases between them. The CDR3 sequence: CASSQGTIPYEQYF. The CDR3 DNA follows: TGTGCCAGCAGCCAAGGAACAATCCCCTACGAGCAGTACTTC.